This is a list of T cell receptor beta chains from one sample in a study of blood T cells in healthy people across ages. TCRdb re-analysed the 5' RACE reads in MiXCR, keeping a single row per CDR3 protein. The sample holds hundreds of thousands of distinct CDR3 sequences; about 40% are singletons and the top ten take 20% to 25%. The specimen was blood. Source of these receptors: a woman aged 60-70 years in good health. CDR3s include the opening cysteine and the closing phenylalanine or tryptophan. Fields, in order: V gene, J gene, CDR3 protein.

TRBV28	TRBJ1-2	CASSLGGTSNYGYTF
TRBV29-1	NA	CSVEGSSCEQYF
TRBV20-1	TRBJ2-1	CSALPRGASRSEQFF
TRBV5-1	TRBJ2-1	CASSATGKENEQFF
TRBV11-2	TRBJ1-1	CASSSGQGSMYTEAFF
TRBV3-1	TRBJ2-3	CASSQVGLATDTQYF
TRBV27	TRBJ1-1	CASSSDGVWVTEAFF
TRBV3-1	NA	CASRPRGTTYEQYF
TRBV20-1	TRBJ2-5	CSANLGLAGGLGETQYF
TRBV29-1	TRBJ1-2	CSVEVRQGPSYGYTF
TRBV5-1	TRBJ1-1	CASSSKVENTEAFF
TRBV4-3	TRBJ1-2	CASSQVTGPGYGYTF
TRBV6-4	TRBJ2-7	CASSNRVPGFGEQYF
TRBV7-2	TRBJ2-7	CASSLDPGEFYEQYF
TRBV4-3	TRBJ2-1	CASSQAWTSGPINEQFF
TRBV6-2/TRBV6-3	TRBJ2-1	CASSYLTDSGGAIEQFF
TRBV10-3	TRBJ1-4	CAISDNRGKEHEKLFF
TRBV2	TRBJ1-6	CASRDGGSSYNSPLHF
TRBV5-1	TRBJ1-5	CASSADERVGQPQHF
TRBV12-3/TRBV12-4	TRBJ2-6	CASSFSLAGANVLTF
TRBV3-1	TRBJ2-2	CASSQALAANTGELFF
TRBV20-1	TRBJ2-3	CSARDSSTDTQYF
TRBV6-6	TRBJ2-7	CASSRPDGYEQYF
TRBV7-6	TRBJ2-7	CASSSRLADRGREQYF
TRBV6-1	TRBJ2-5	CASKDYDRGRQYNEQYF
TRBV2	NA	CASSQTSGTYEQYF
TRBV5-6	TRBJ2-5	CASSSRGTGAQETQYF
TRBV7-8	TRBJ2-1	CASSLAETSGSNEQFF
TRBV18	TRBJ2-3	CASSPPARSDTQYF
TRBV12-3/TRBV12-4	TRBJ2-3	CASRRASDTQYF
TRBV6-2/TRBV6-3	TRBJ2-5	CASSPSGAGGMETQYF
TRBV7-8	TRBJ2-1	CASRLVETGDEQFF
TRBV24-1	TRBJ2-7	CATSDLNQGVHEQYF
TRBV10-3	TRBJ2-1	CATSGTGGDEQFF
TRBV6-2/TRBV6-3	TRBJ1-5	CASSYEKMGARFLGQPQHF
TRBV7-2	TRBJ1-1	CASSLVRTQGGEAFF
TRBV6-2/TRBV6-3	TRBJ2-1	CASRRYRDEQFF
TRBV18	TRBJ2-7	CASSPLGQGSEQYF
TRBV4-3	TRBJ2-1	CASSQVGTGVYNEQFF
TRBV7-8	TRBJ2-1	CASSAPRLAGEKNEQFF
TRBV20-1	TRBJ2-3	CSALTPGADSTDTQYF
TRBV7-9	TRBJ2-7	CASSLGETKYF
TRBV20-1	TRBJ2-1	CSARPSGGGEQFF
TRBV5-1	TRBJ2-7	CASSLAPRLGQGSEQYF
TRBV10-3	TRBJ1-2	CAITQGTGINYGYTF
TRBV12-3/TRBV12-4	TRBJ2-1	CASSSRLAGGTYNEQFF
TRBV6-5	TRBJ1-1	CASSYSGGHGTEAFF
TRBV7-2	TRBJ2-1	CASSRSGSFSEQFF
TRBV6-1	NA	CASNIVGARDEQYF
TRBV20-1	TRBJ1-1	CSARDKPNTEAFF
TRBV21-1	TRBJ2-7	CASKTGFYYEQYF
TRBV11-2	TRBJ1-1	CASSLTRRGRGRNTEAFF
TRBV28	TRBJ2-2	CASSIPGQGARGELFF
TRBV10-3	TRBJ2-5	CAISGQYEQYF
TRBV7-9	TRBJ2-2	CASSLGGRGGGELFF
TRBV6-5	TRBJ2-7	CASSGLNSYEQYF
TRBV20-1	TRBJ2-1	CSARHSEERGGSYNEQFF
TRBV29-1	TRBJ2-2	CSAGTQVFGELFF